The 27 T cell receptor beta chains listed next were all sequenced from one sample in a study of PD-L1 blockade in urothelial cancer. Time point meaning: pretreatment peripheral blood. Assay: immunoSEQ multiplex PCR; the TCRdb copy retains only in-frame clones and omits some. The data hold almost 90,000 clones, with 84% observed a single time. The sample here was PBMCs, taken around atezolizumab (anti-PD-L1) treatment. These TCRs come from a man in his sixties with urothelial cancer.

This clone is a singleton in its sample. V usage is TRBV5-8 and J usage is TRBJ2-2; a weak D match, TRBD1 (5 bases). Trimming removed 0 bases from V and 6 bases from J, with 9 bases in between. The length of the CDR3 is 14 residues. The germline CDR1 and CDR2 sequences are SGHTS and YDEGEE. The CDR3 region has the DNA TGTGCCAGCAGCTTGGCCTGGGGCCCCGGGGAGCTGTTTTTT. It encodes CASSLAWGPGELFF.

CDR3 loop: CAISESTGAGQPQHF. DNA for the CDR3: TGTGCCATCAGTGAGTCGACAGGGGCGGGGCAGCCCCAGCATTTT. The chain uses TRBV10-3 and TRBJ1-5; 8 nucleotides line up with TRBD1. The CDR3 covers 15 residues. Germline V gene data show CDR1 as ENHRY and CDR2 as SYGVKD. V lost 0 bases, J lost 7 bases, and 5 bases stayed unmatched.

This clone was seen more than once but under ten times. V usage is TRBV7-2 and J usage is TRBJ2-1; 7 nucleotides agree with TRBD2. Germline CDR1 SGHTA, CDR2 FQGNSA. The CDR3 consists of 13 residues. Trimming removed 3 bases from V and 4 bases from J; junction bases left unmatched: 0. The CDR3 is CASSFSGYNEQFF. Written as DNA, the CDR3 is TGTGCCAGCAGCTTTAGCGGGTACAATGAGCAGTTCTTC.

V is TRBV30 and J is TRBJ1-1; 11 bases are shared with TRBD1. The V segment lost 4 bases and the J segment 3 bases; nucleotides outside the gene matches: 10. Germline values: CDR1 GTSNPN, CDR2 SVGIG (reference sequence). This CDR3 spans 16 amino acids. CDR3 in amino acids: CAWNSGTGGSDTEAFF. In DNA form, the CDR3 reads TGTGCCTGGAATAGCGGGACAGGGGGTTCGGACACTGAAGCTTTCTTT.

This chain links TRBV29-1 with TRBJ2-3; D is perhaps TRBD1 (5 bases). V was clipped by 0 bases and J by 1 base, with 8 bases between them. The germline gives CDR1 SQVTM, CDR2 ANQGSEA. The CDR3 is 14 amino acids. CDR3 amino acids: CSVEDRVGTDTQYF. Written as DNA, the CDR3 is TGCAGCGTTGAAGACAGGGTTGGCACAGATACGCAGTATTTT.

The CDR3 region is CSVGRGLALNAQYF. The CDR3 coding sequence is TGCAGCGTTGGCCGCGGACTAGCGTTGAACGCCCAGTACTTC. The chain recombines TRBV29-1 with TRBJ2-7, with 9 bases fitting TRBD2. J gave up 10 bases and V 4 bases, and 14 bases lay outside the gene matches. Per the germline V gene, CDR1 is SQVTM and CDR2 is ANQGSEA. The CDR3 runs 14 residues.

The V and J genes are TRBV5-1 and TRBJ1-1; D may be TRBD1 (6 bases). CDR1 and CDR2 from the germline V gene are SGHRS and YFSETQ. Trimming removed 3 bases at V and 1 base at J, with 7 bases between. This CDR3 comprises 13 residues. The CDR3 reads CASSSQGNTEAFF. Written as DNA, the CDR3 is TGCGCCAGCAGCTCACAGGGGAACACTGAAGCTTTCTTT.

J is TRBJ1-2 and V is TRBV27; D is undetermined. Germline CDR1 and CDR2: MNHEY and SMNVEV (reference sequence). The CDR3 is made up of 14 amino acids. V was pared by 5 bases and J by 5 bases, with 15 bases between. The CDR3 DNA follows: TGTGCCAGCAGTCCCTCGGTCGGGTTGTATGGCTACACCTTC. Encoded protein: CASSPSVGLYGYTF.

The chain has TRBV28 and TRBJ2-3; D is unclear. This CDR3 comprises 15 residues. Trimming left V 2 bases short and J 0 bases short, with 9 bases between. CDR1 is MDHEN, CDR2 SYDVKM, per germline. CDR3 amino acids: CASSLAPTSTDTQYF. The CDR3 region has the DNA TGTGCCAGCAGTTTAGCTCCCACTAGCACAGATACGCAGTATTTT.

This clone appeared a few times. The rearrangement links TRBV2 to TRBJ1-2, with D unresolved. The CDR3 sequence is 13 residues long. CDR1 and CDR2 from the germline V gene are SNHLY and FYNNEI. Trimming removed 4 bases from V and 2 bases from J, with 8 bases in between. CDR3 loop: CASSGGRNYGYTF. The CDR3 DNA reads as TGTGCCAGCAGTGGAGGCAGAAACTATGGCTACACCTTC.

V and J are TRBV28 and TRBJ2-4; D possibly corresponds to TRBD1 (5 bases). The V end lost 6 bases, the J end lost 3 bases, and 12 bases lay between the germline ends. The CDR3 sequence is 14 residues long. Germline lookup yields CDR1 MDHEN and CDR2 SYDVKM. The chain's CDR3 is CASSRTFGKNIQYF. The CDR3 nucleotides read TGTGCCAGCAGCCGGACATTCGGCAAAAACATTCAGTACTTC.

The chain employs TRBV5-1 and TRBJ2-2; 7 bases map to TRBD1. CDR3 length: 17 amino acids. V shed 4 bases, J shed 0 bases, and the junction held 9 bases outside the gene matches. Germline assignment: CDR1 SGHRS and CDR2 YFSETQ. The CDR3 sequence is CASSLGWGQPNTGELFF. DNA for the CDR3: TGCGCCAGCAGCCTGGGTTGGGGACAGCCGAACACCGGGGAGCTGTTTTTT.

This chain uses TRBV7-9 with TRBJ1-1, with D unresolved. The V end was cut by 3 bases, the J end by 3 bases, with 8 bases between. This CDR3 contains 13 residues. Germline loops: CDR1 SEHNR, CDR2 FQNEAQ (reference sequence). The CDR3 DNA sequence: TGTGCCAGCAGCTTGCGCGGGGACACTGAAGCTTTCTTT. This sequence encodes CASSLRGDTEAFF.

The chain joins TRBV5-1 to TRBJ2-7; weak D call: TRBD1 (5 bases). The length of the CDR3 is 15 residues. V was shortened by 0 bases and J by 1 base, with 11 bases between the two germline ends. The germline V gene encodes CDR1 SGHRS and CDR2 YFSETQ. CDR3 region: CASSLGGRGSYEQYF. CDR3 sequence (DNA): TGCGCCAGCAGCTTGGGGGGTAGGGGTTCCTACGAGCAGTACTTC.

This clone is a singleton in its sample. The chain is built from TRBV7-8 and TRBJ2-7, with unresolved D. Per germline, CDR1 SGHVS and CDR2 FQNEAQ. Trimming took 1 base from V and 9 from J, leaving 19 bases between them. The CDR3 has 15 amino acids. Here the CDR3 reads CASSLVKRGTTGQYF. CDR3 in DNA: TGTGCCAGCAGCTTAGTTAAGAGAGGAACTACGGGGCAGTACTTC.

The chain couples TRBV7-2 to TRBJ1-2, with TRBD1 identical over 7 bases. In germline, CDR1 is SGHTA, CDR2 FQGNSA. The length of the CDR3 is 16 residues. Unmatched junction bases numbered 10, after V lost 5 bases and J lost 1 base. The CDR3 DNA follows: TGTGCCAGCAGCACCAACCGACAGGGTTATAACTATGGCTACACCTTC. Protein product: CASSTNRQGYNYGYTF.

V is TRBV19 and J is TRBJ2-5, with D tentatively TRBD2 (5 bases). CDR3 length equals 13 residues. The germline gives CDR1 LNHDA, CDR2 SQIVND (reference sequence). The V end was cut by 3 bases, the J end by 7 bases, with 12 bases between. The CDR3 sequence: CASSISGSGTQYF. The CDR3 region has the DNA TGTGCCAGTAGTATTTCGGGGAGTGGGACCCAGTACTTC.

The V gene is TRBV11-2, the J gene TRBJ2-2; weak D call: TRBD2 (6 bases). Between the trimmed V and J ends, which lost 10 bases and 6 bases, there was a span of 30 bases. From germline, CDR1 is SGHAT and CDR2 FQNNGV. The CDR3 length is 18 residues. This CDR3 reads CANPSLEILSRGSGELFF. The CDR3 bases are TGTGCCAACCCCAGCTTAGAAATTTTATCGCGGGGTTCCGGGGAGCTGTTTTTT.

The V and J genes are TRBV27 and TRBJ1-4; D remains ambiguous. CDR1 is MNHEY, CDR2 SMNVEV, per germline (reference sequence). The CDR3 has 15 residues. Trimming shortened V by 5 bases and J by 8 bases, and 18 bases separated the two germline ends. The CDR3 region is CASSVVRAAGEKLFF. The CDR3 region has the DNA TGTGCCAGCAGTGTCGTAAGGGCGGCGGGAGAAAAACTGTTTTTT.

As DNA, the CDR3 is TGTGCCGCACATTCTGCGGGTGCTGGAAACACCATATATTTT. This gives the protein CAAHSAGAGNTIYF. The J gene is TRBJ1-3, the V gene TRBV28; D is undetermined. V lost 11 bases, J lost 2 bases, and 16 bases lay in between. The CDR3 is 14 amino acids. CDR1 is MDHEN, CDR2 SYDVKM, per germline.

The CDR3 region is CASSLGDREDEQYF. The CDR3 region has the DNA TGTGCCAGCAGCTTAGGTGACAGGGAGGACGAGCAGTACTTC. V and J are TRBV7-2 and TRBJ2-7, with D tentatively TRBD1 (7 bases). CDR1 SGHTA and CDR2 FQGNSA come from the germline V gene. The ends were cut back, 1 base at V and 5 bases at J, with 12 bases in the middle. The CDR3 consists of 14 residues.

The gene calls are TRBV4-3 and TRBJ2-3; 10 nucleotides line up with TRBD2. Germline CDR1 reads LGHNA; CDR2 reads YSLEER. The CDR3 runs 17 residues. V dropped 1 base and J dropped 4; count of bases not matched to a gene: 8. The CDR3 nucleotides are TGCGCCAGCAGCCAAGGTCTAGCGGGAGAGTTATCAGATACGCAGTATTTT. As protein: CASSQGLAGELSDTQYF.

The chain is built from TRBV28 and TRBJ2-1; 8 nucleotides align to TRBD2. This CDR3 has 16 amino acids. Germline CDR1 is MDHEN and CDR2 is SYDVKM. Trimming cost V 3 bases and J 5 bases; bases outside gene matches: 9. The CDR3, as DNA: TGTGCCAGCAGTTTTCACGGGAGGGCATTTCACAATGAGCAGTTCTTC. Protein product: CASSFHGRAFHNEQFF.

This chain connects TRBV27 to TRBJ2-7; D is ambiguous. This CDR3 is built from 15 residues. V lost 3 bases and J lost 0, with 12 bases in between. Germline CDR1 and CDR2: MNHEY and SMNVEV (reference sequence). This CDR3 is CASSFVGRSSYEQYF. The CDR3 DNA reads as TGTGCCAGCAGTTTTGTGGGCAGATCCTCCTACGAGCAGTACTTC.

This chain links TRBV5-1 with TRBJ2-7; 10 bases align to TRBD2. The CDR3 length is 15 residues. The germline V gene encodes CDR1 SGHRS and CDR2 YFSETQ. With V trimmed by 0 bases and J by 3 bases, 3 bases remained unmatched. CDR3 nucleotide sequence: TGCGCCAGCAGCTTGGGTAGCGGGGGGCTCTACGAGCAGTACTTC. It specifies CASSLGSGGLYEQYF. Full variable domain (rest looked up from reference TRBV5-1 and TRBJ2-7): KAGVTQTPRYLIKTRGQQVTLSCSPISGHRSVSWYQQTPGQGLQFLFEYFSETQRNKGNFPGRFSGRQFSNSRSEMNVSTLELGDSALYLCASSLGSGGLYEQYFGPGTRLTVT.

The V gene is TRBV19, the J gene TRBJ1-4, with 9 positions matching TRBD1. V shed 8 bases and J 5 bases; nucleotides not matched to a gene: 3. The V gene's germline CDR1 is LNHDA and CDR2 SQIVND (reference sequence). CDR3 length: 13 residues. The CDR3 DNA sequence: TGTGCCAGTCGGGACAGGGTAAATGAAAAACTGTTTTTT. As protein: CASRDRVNEKLFF. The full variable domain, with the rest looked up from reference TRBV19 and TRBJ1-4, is DGGITQSPKYLFRKEGQNVTLSCEQNLNHDAMYWYRQDPGQGLRLIYYSQIVNDFQKGDIAEGYSVSREKKESFPLTVTSAQKNPTAFYLCASRDRVNEKLFFGSGTQLSVL.

The DNA for the CDR3 is TGTGCCAGCAGACCCGACAAGCTCTATGGCTACACCTTC. Residues: CASRPDKLYGYTF. The chain links TRBV6-5 to TRBJ1-2, with D unresolved. V was trimmed by 6 bases and J by 4 bases, leaving 12 bases between them. The CDR3 runs to 13 residues. The germline gives CDR1 MNHEY, CDR2 SVGAGI.